The 27 T cell receptor beta chains below all came from one sample that was sequenced in a study of regulatory T cells in long-lasting Graves disease. Time point meaning: newly diagnosed GD, antithyroid drugs for less than 3 months. PBMC-extracted RNA yielded the TCR library. For TCR beta, libraries came from iRepertoire HTBI primers and Arm-PCR of CDR3 regions. TCRdb recomputed calls from the multiplex PCR reads with MiXCR, one row per CDR3 protein. This table has 250,000 or so distinct CDR3 sequences, approximately 20% appearing once. This same sample was also part of a study on T cells in Graves' hyperthyroidism and ophthalmopathy.

This material consisted of peripheral blood mononuclear cells (PBMCs), taken at new diagnosis, from a patient treated with antithyroid drugs. These receptors originate from a woman under 40 with Graves disease.

This clonotype appeared a single time. The rearrangement joins TRBV7-2 to TRBJ1-2, with 8 bases matching TRBD1. CDR1 is SGHTA, CDR2 FQGNSA, per germline. V gave up 1 base and J gave up 0 bases; unmatched junction bases: 10. The CDR3 covers 18 residues. CDR3 in amino acids: CASSLGWTGQTSNYGYTF. In DNA, the CDR3 is TGTGCCAGCAGCTTAGGCTGGACAGGGCAAACGTCTAACTATGGCTACACCTTC.

This sequence joins TRBV9 and TRBJ2-1, with 12 bases identical to TRBD1. After removal of 0 bases from V and 9 bases from J, the junction contained 4 bases not matched to a gene. CDR3 length equals 15 residues. Germline V lookup: CDR1 SGDLS, CDR2 YYNGEE. The chain's CDR3 is CASSVEGQGAGEQFF. CDR3 sequence (DNA): TGTGCCAGCAGCGTAGAGGGACAGGGGGCTGGTGAGCAGTTCTTC.

This clonotype was recorded once. The chain employs TRBV20-1 and TRBJ2-7; 11 bases agree with TRBD2. The CDR3 is 16 amino acids. V shed 6 bases, J shed 5 bases, and the junction held 15 bases outside the gene matches. CDR1 and CDR2 (germline): DFQATT, SNEGSKA (reference sequence). CDR3 loop: CSAENSGGAVSHEQYF. The CDR3 region has the DNA TGCAGTGCAGAAAATAGCGGGGGGGCCGTGTCCCACGAGCAGTACTTC.

Comment on this clonotype: This may arise from a read error, as a much more abundant clone is one base away. The chain has TRBV6-2 or TRBV6-3 and TRBJ1-1; tentative D call: TRBD1 (6 bases). Germline CDR1 MNHEY, CDR2 SVGEGT. This CDR3 spans 13 amino acids. CDR3 sequence (DNA): TGTGCCACCACCCGGGGGCCATACACTGAAGCTCTCTTT. This translates into CATTRGPYTEALF.

The DNA of the CDR3 is TGTGCCAGCAGTTACCCGGGACTCCCAGGTGGAGAGACCCAGTACTTC. Encoded protein: CASSYPGLPGGETQYF. The V gene is TRBV6-5, the J gene TRBJ2-5, with D perhaps matching TRBD2 (6 bases). Germline V gives CDR1 MNHEY, CDR2 SVGAGI. V lost 2 bases to trimming and J lost 4 bases, with 17 bases between them. The CDR3 runs to 16 residues.

The sample holds many counts of this clonotype. The chain couples TRBV5-6 to TRBJ2-1; possibly TRBD1 or TRBD2 for D (6 bases each). V lost 4 bases to trimming and J lost 3 bases, with 17 bases between them. CDR3 length equals 16 residues. CDR1 and CDR2 (germline): SGHDT, YYEEEE. The CDR3 nucleotides read TGTGCCAGCAGCGGGGCCCGGAGGGGGGTCTACAATGAGCAGTTCTTC. It is translated as CASSGARRGVYNEQFF.

This clonotype was seen at least ten times. The chain employs TRBV5-4 and TRBJ2-3, with 13 bases lining up with TRBD2. V was clipped by 4 bases and J by 0 bases; unmatched bases: 14. Per the germline V gene, CDR1 is SGHNT and CDR2 is YYREEE (reference sequence). This CDR3 spans 20 amino acids. The CDR3 is CASSRPRSGTSGNSTDTQYF. CDR3 in DNA: TGTGCCAGCAGCCGTCCGAGGTCTGGGACTAGCGGGAATAGCACAGATACGCAGTATTTT.

This clonotype occurred a few times. The chain recombines TRBV6-1 with TRBJ1-5; D is uncertain. CDR1 is MNHNS and CDR2 is SASEGT in the germline V gene. Trimming removed 6 bases at V and 2 bases at J, with 8 bases between. The CDR3 has 13 amino acids. The CDR3 here is CASSRIGNQPQHF. CDR3 nucleotide sequence: TGTGCCAGCAGCCGAATTGGCAATCAGCCCCAGCATTTT.

Details on this clonotype: Since a much larger clone is just one base distant, this may be a read error. J is TRBJ2-5 and V is TRBV6-2 or TRBV6-3; D possibly corresponds to TRBD2 (5 bases). The last part of the DNA fits TRBJ2-1 better; the J call may be wrong. CDR3 length: 13 amino acids. Germline CDR1 reads MNHEY; CDR2 reads SVGEGT. CDR3 bases: TGTGCCAGCATAGGGAGCACCCAAGAGACCCAGTTCTTC. This sequence encodes CASIGSTQETQFF.

This clonotype was observed at least ten times. J is TRBJ1-4 and V is TRBV7-9, with D perhaps matching TRBD1 (5 bases). The CDR3 spans 15 residues. Trimming stripped 5 bases from V and 7 bases from J, with 17 bases between. CDR1 SEHNR and CDR2 FQNEAQ come from the germline V gene (reference sequence). The CDR3 DNA reads as TGTGCCAGCAGCCCCATGGCCGGGGCGGGTGAAAAACTGTTTTTT. It encodes CASSPMAGAGEKLFF.

This clonotype was counted at least ten times. The CDR3 DNA follows: TGTGCCAGCAGCTTAAACGGGCTAGCGGGGGGAGAGCAGTACTTC. Translating it yields CASSLNGLAGGEQYF. The chain couples TRBV7-2 to TRBJ2-7; 11 nucleotides match TRBD2. V was pared by 2 bases and J by 7 bases, with 7 bases of the junction left unmatched. Germline lookup yields CDR1 SGHTA and CDR2 FQGNSA. CDR3 length: 15 amino acids.

The CDR3 loop is CASSLSYLDSYEQYF. The CDR3, as DNA: TGTGCCAGCAGTTTAAGCTACCTGGACTCCTACGAGCAGTACTTC. The chain joins TRBV27 to TRBJ2-7; D ambiguous. The CDR3 is 15 amino acids. The germline gives CDR1 MNHEY, CDR2 SMNVEV (reference sequence). V was clipped by 2 bases and J by 0 bases, with 11 bases between them.

There are a few counts of this clonotype. The rearrangement uses TRBV7-9 and TRBJ2-2; D is unclear. The V end lost 3 bases, the J end lost 3 bases, and 5 bases lay between the germline ends. From germline, CDR1 is SEHNR and CDR2 FQNEAQ (reference sequence). There are 13 residues in the CDR3. CDR3 in DNA: TGTGCCAGCAGCTTGCTGCACACCGGGGAGCTGTTTTTT. Translated: CASSLLHTGELFF.

This clonotype was detected ten times or more. The chain has TRBV6-5 and TRBJ1-1, with D uncertain. Germline CDR1 is MNHEY and CDR2 is SVGAGI. The CDR3 extends over 14 amino acids. Trimming cost V 3 bases and J 1 base, with 9 bases left between them. In nucleotides, the CDR3 is TGTGCCAGCAGTTATTACACGTCGAACACTGAAGCTTTCTTT. This translates into CASSYYTSNTEAFF.

A note on this clonotype: A much bigger clone sits one base away, suggesting this may be a read error. The rearrangement links TRBV18 to TRBJ1-2; the match to TRBD1 covers 8 bases. Germline V gene data show CDR1 as KGHSH and CDR2 as LQKENI. CDR3 length equals 15 residues. The junction had 7 bases not matched to a gene; V was cut back by 3 bases and J by 4 bases. CDR3 bases: TGTGCCAGCTCACCCGGACAGGGCGGCGGCTATGGCTACACCTTC. It translates to CASSPGQGGGYGYTF.

This clonotype was detected many times. V and J are TRBV28 and TRBJ1-1, with D uncertain. This CDR3 is built from 14 residues. V was pared by 3 bases and J by 0 bases, with 8 bases between. The germline CDR1 and CDR2 sequences are MDHEN and SYDVKM. CDR3 DNA: TGTGCCAGCAGTTTCGAGGGATTGAACACTGAAGCTTTCTTT. Protein product: CASSFEGLNTEAFF.

The sample holds many counts of this clonotype. This sequence joins TRBV7-2 and TRBJ2-7; 8 bases line up with TRBD2. The CDR3 runs 15 residues. V gave up 3 bases and J gave up 1 base; unmatched junction bases: 5. CDR1 SGHTA and CDR2 FQGNSA come from the germline V gene. The CDR3 DNA reads TGTGCCAGCAGCTTGCACAGCGGGAGATCCTACGAGCAGTACTTC. Amino acids: CASSLHSGRSYEQYF.

This clonotype was counted ten times or more. This chain joins TRBV7-8 and TRBJ1-1, with D uncertain. The CDR3 consists of 14 residues. V dropped 2 bases and J dropped 4 bases, with 11 bases sitting between them. Germline CDR1 SGHVS, CDR2 FQNEAQ. The CDR3 region is CASSLLTHGTEAFF. DNA for the CDR3: TGTGCCAGCAGCTTATTAACTCATGGCACTGAAGCTTTCTTT. Together with reference TRBV7-8 and TRBJ1-1, the CDR3 gives the full variable domain: GAGVSQSPRYKVAKRGQDVALRCDPISGHVSLFWYQQALGQGPEFLTYFQNEAQLDKSGLPSDRFFAERPEGSVSTLKIQRTQQEDSAVYLCASSLLTHGTEAFFGQGTRLTVV.

The table lists this clonotype with many counts. This rearrangement joins TRBV6-1 to TRBJ1-1, with D uncertain. CDR1 and CDR2 (germline): MNHNS, SASEGT. Trimming pared 0 bases from V and 6 bases from J, leaving 8 bases between. This CDR3 is built from 13 residues. The CDR3 here is CASSEATGPEAFF. The CDR3 nucleotides read TGTGCCAGCAGTGAAGCGACCGGGCCTGAAGCTTTCTTT.

At least ten counts were recorded for this clonotype. The V gene is TRBV9, the J gene TRBJ2-2, with 7 bases fitting TRBD2. V was pared by 3 bases and J by 3 bases, with 5 bases of the junction left unmatched. Germline V gene lookup returns CDR1 SGDLS and CDR2 YYNGEE. The CDR3 runs to 15 residues. CDR3 sequence: CASSASGDYTGELFF. Written as DNA, the CDR3 is TGTGCCAGCAGCGCCAGCGGGGACTACACCGGGGAGCTGTTTTTT.

This clonotype was seen many times. The chain is built from TRBV7-9 and TRBJ2-2; D unclear. V lost 5 bases and J lost 7, with 11 bases in between. Germline V lookup: CDR1 SEHNR, CDR2 FQNEAQ (reference sequence). This CDR3 has 13 residues. The CDR3 loop reads CASSRDTLGELFF. As DNA, the CDR3 is TGTGCCAGCAGCCGCGACACCCTCGGGGAGCTGTTTTTT.

This clonotype was counted ten times or more. This chain links TRBV5-1 with TRBJ1-1; D is unresolved. Germline loops: CDR1 SGHRS, CDR2 YFSETQ. V lost 0 bases and J lost 13, with 19 bases in between. The CDR3 is made up of 14 amino acids. DNA for the CDR3: TGCGCCAGCAGCTTGGAGACGTTCCCCCTAGTAAATTTCTTT. Its translation is CASSLETFPLVNFF.

With regard to this clonotype: The conserved final phenylalanine or tryptophan is absent from the CDR3, which likely points to a read error. The CDR3 protein is CASSLYGYEQYS. For the CDR3, the DNA is TGTGCCAGCAGTTTATACGGCTACGAGCAGTACTCC. The chain carries TRBV28 and TRBJ2-7; D unresolved. V lost 1 base and J lost 3, with 4 bases in between. The V gene's germline CDR1 is MDHEN and CDR2 SYDVKM. The CDR3 is 12 residues long.

This clonotype has only a few counts. The chain joins TRBV10-2 to TRBJ1-6; 7 bases are shared with TRBD1. The V gene end was trimmed by 6 bases and the J gene end by 2 bases; junction bases not matched to a gene: 10. There are 17 residues in the CDR3. Germline-derived CDR1 and CDR2 are WSHSY and SAAADI. The CDR3, as DNA: TGCGCCAGCAGGAGGGGCGACAGGGTCCCCTATAATTCACCCCTCCACTTT. Translating gives CASRRGDRVPYNSPLHF.

This clonotype was recorded at least ten times. CDR3 amino acids: CASSSGTGKDTEAFF. The CDR3, as DNA: TGTGCCAGCAGCTCTGGGACAGGGAAGGACACTGAAGCTTTCTTT. V usage is TRBV5-5 and J usage is TRBJ1-1; 9 bases match TRBD1. This CDR3 is built from 15 residues. V lost 3 bases, J lost 3 bases, and 6 bases stayed unmatched. The germline CDR1 and CDR2 sequences are SGHKS and YYEKEE (reference sequence).

The chain combines TRBV3-1 with TRBJ2-3, with 11 positions matching TRBD2. CDR1 is LGHDT and CDR2 is YNNKEL in the germline V gene (reference sequence). The CDR3 runs to 15 residues. V was pared by 3 bases and J by 6 bases, with 5 bases of the junction left unmatched. The CDR3, as DNA: TGTGCCAGCAGCCAGCGACTAGCGGGGACGGATACGCAGTATTTT. Protein product: CASSQRLAGTDTQYF.

The rearrangement joins TRBV7-3 to TRBJ2-7; 10 bases line up with TRBD1. The trim removed 5 bases at V and 4 bases at J, leaving 8 bases unmatched. CDR1 and CDR2 from the germline V gene are SGHTA and FQGTGA. This CDR3 has 15 amino acids. CDR3 sequence reads: CASSISGTGVYEQYF. CDR3 DNA sequence: TGTGCCAGCAGCATTTCCGGGACAGGGGTTTACGAGCAGTACTTC.